A single sample gave rise to the 20 T cell receptor beta chains below, sequenced in a study of Ad26.COV2.S vaccination and SARS-CoV-2 variants. Profiling relied on immunoSEQ multiplex PCR, and the TCRdb table lists in-frame clones only, not all of them. The repertoire has about 330,000 clones, 85% to 90% of them found once; the top ten carry roughly 6%. Documented treatment: 19 received Ad26.COV2.S at low or high dose, single or two shots; roughly 5 received placebo; per-sample allocation not given. Day 63 after the first vaccine or placebo injection was the time point for sampling. Source: peripheral blood, taken in a trial of Ad26.COV2.S vaccine versus placebo. Receptors were obtained from a person between 18 and 60 years old who received the Ad26.COV2.S COVID-19 vaccine or a placebo.

This clone occurred a few times. The gene calls are TRBV15 and TRBJ1-2; 8 positions match TRBD1. The length of the CDR3 is 15 residues. The J segment lost 6 bases and the V segment lost 2 bases, leaving 8 bases of the junction unmatched. Germline CDR1 reads LNHNV; CDR2 reads YYDKDF (reference sequence). The CDR3 spells CATSRSLDRVDGYTF. The DNA for the CDR3 is TGTGCCACCAGCAGATCCCTGGACAGGGTCGATGGCTACACCTTC.

The chain employs TRBV18 and TRBJ2-1, with D unclear. The CDR3 is made up of 15 amino acids. With 2 bases removed from V and 6 bases from J, the gap between germline ends came to 14 bases. Germline V gene data show CDR1 as KGHSH and CDR2 as LQKENI. This chain's CDR3 is CASSPGLMPINEQFF. For the CDR3, the DNA is TGTGCCAGCTCACCAGGCCTGATGCCGATCAATGAGCAGTTCTTC.

V gene TRBV27 combines with J gene TRBJ2-2, with a tentative D call TRBD1 (5 bases). The CDR3 has 12 amino acids. The germline V gene has CDR1 MNHEY and CDR2 SMNVEV (reference sequence). Trimming took off 3 bases at V and 7 bases at J, with 6 bases between the two ends. CDR3 DNA: TGTGCCAGCAGTTTTACAGGCGGGGAGCTGTTTTTT. It yields the protein CASSFTGGELFF.

The chain is built from TRBV11-2 and TRBJ2-5; 7 nucleotides line up with TRBD2. CDR3 length equals 17 residues. Looked up from germline, CDR1 is SGHAT and CDR2 is FQNNGV. V dropped 3 bases and J dropped 4; count of bases not matched to a gene: 14. The CDR3 sequence is CASSFTLEGGPRETQYF. The CDR3 bases are TGTGCCAGCAGCTTTACTTTAGAGGGAGGGCCTCGAGAGACCCAGTACTTC.

This rearrangement joins TRBV7-3 to TRBJ2-3; D perhaps matches TRBD2 (5 bases). CDR1 and CDR2 from the germline V gene are SGHTA and FQGTGA. Trimming stripped 4 bases from V and 4 bases from J, with 12 bases between. The CDR3 has 14 residues. The CDR3 nucleotides read TGTGCCAGCAGCTCCCCTACGCGGGCAGATACGCAGTATTTT. Protein product: CASSSPTRADTQYF.

The genes are TRBV2 and TRBJ2-3, with 8 bases fitting TRBD1. Germline trimming cut 7 bases from V and 1 base from J; bases unmatched to any gene: 4. In germline, CDR1 is SNHLY, CDR2 FYNNEI. The CDR3 sequence is 14 residues long. CDR3: CASMLDRGTDTQYF. Written as DNA, the CDR3 is TGTGCCAGCATGCTGGACAGGGGCACAGATACGCAGTATTTT.

The rearrangement uses TRBV7-9 and TRBJ2-1, with 10 nucleotides matching TRBD2. Germline assignment: CDR1 SEHNR and CDR2 FQNEAQ (reference sequence). The CDR3 loop spans 15 amino acids. V lost 4 bases to trimming and J lost 6 bases; unmatched junction nucleotides: 6. The chain's CDR3 is CASSSLAGGSNEQFF. The CDR3 bases are TGTGCCAGCAGCTCCTTAGCGGGGGGCTCCAATGAGCAGTTCTTC.

This chain uses TRBV12-3 or TRBV12-4 with TRBJ1-1, with D unresolved. This CDR3 contains 13 residues. Trimming removed 5 bases at V and 0 bases at J, with 7 bases between. The CDR3 here is CASSPGVNTEAFF. CDR3 DNA sequence: TGTGCCAGCAGTCCTGGGGTGAACACTGAAGCTTTCTTT.

The rearrangement links TRBV21-1 to TRBJ1-2; TRBD1 is the table's D call, not checked against the DNA. TRBV21-1 is labeled a pseudogene. The CDR3 loop spans 15 amino acids. In DNA, the CDR3 is TGTGCCAGCAGCAAAGATGCGACAGGGGTGTACGGCTACACCTTC. Its translation is CASSKDATGVYGYTF.

The CDR3 sequence is CASSAGTRNTEAFF. Here the CDR3 DNA reads TGTGCCAGCAGCGCAGGGACAAGAAACACTGAAGCTTTCTTT. The chain carries TRBV7-9 and TRBJ1-1; D perhaps matches TRBD1 (6 bases). There are 14 residues in the CDR3. Germline-derived CDR1 and CDR2 are SEHNR and FQNEAQ (reference sequence). Trimming shortened V by 5 bases and J by 2 bases, and 12 bases separated the two germline ends. Variable domain in full (rest from reference TRBV7-9 and TRBJ1-1): DTGVSQNPRHKITKRGQNVTFRCDPISEHNRLYWYRQTLGQGPEFLTYFQNEAQLEKSRLLSDRFSAERPKGSFSTLEIQRTEQGDSAMYLCASSAGTRNTEAFFGQGTRLTVV.

The CDR3 DNA sequence: TGCGCCAGCAGCCAAGATAGGTCTGGATCCTTTGAGACCCAGTACTTC. Translated: CASSQDRSGSFETQYF. The chain links TRBV4-1 to TRBJ2-5; D is unresolved. Germline V gene lookup returns CDR1 MGHRA and CDR2 YSYEKL. This CDR3 contains 16 residues. The ends were cut back, 0 bases at V and 5 bases at J, with 16 bases in the middle.

The chain recombines TRBV12-3 or TRBV12-4 with TRBJ1-1, with D uncertain. The CDR3 runs to 13 residues. Trimming took 5 bases from V and 1 from J, leaving 8 bases between them. The CDR3 bases are TGTGCCAGCAGTCCCGTCGGGAACACTGAAGCTTTCTTT. It specifies CASSPVGNTEAFF.

The gene calls are TRBV11-3 and TRBJ2-7, with 7 bases that match TRBD2. With V trimmed by 4 bases and J by 6 bases, 6 bases remained unmatched. The CDR3 covers 13 residues. The germline V gene encodes CDR1 SGHNT and CDR2 YENEEA. In DNA form, the CDR3 reads TGTGCCAGCAGCTCCCGGGGCGGGGGCGAGCAGTACGTC. It encodes CASSSRGGGEQYV.

Regarding this clone: Germline and junction disagree at one end, which may indicate a read error. This chain links TRBV7-2 with TRBJ2-5; D perhaps matches TRBD2 (5 bases). CDR3 length equals 15 residues. CDR1 is SGHTA and CDR2 is FQGNSA in the germline V gene. CDR3 region: CASNLNPGFQETQYF. CDR3 bases: TGTGCCAGCAACTTAAATCCGGGATTCCAAGAGACCCAGTACTTC.

This clone was recorded only once. The CDR3 nucleotides read TGTGCCAGCAGCCCCGAACCCTTGGGGTTTTTCTCTGGAAACACCATATATTTT. This translates into CASSPEPLGFFSGNTIYF. The chain couples TRBV9 to TRBJ1-3; D is unclear. Germline-derived CDR1 and CDR2 are SGDLS and YYNGEE. V was clipped by 4 bases and J by 0 bases, with 20 bases between them. The CDR3 sequence is 18 residues long.

This clone has only one observation. The V and J genes are TRBV5-1 and TRBJ1-5; D not resolved. This CDR3 spans 14 amino acids. The V gene lost 2 bases and the J gene lost 2 bases, with 8 bases spanning the gap. The germline V gene has CDR1 SGHRS and CDR2 YFSETQ. The CDR3 DNA reads TGCGCCAGCAGCTTAAAAAGTGGCAATCAGCCCCAGCATTTT. Translation gives CASSLKSGNQPQHF.

This clone showed up many times. This chain joins TRBV6-2 or TRBV6-3 and TRBJ2-6; D is undetermined. The CDR3 length is 14 residues. Germline-derived CDR1 and CDR2 are MNHEY and SVGEGT. Trimming removed 2 bases at V and 0 bases at J, with 2 bases between. For the CDR3, the DNA is TGTGCCAGCAGTTACAGCTCTGGGGCCAACGTCCTGACTTTC. Its translation is CASSYSSGANVLTF.

The gene calls are TRBV3-1 (or the pseudogene TRBV3-2) and TRBJ2-1, with D unclear. Germline CDR1 LGHDT, CDR2 YNNKEL (reference sequence). V was cut by 0 bases and J by 2 bases, with 5 bases left in between. The CDR3 covers 14 residues. DNA for the CDR3: TGTGCCAGCAGCCAAGATAACACCTACAATGAGCAGTTCTTC. Translated, it gives CASSQDNTYNEQFF.

Only one count was recorded for this clone. This chain's CDR3 is CASSLTDQGSIHF. CDR3 DNA sequence: TGTGCCAGCAGTTTAACCGACCAGGGCTCAATCCACTTT. This chain connects TRBV27 to TRBJ1-6; D may be TRBD1 (5 bases). CDR3 length equals 13 residues. V lost 2 bases to trimming and J lost 17 bases, with 16 bases between them. Germline values: CDR1 MNHEY, CDR2 SMNVEV (reference sequence).

This clone was picked up a small number of times. The chain is built from TRBV6-2 or TRBV6-3 and TRBJ1-1; D ambiguous. Germline V CDR1 and CDR2: MNHEY, SVGEGT. V was pared by 5 bases and J by 1 base, with 14 bases between. The CDR3 has 15 amino acids. The CDR3 nucleotides are TGTGCCAGCAGTGACCTCTGGGAAGAGAACACTGAAGCTTTCTTT. As protein: CASSDLWEENTEAFF.